A selection of T cell receptor beta chains follows, all from one sample in a study of T cells in Graves' hyperthyroidism and ophthalmopathy. TCRdb used MiXCR to reprocess the multiplex PCR reads, holding one entry per CDR3 protein. The sample contains hundreds of thousands of distinct CDR3 sequences, roughly 13% of which appear only once. Sequenced input: blood. The receptors stem from a middle-aged woman with Graves' ophthalmopathy. Both conserved end residues are part of each CDR3. Fields, in order: CDR3 protein, D gene, J gene, V gene. The D gene is left open where the match is weak.

CDR3 protein: CASSILPAASSYNSPLHF; D gene: -; J gene: TRBJ1-6; V gene: TRBV19
CDR3 protein: CASSLSMGGTEAFF; D gene: -; J gene: TRBJ1-1; V gene: TRBV11-3
CDR3 protein: CAWSGGVGEKLFF; D gene: -; J gene: TRBJ1-4; V gene: TRBV30
CDR3 protein: CASSLDSASNQPQHF; D gene: -; J gene: TRBJ1-5; V gene: TRBV5-1
CDR3 protein: CASSGAYLDEQFF; D gene: -; J gene: TRBJ2-1; V gene: TRBV11-2
CDR3 protein: CASRLGGLREQYF; D gene: -; J gene: TRBJ2-7; V gene: TRBV28
CDR3 protein: CSAKDLAGDSYEQYF; D gene: TRBD2; J gene: TRBJ2-7; V gene: TRBV20-1
CDR3 protein: CASSLRDREGQPQHF; D gene: TRBD1; J gene: TRBJ1-5; V gene: TRBV6-1
CDR3 protein: CASSYSGTYDEAFF; D gene: -; J gene: TRBJ1-1; V gene: TRBV6-5
CDR3 protein: CASSQSTLAGETQYF; D gene: TRBD2; J gene: TRBJ2-5; V gene: TRBV4-1
CDR3 protein: CASREDQIYGYTF; D gene: -; J gene: TRBJ1-2; V gene: TRBV18
CDR3 protein: CSARPTGQGRTGELFF; D gene: TRBD1; J gene: TRBJ2-2; V gene: TRBV20-1
CDR3 protein: CASSPGTIDTQYF; D gene: -; J gene: TRBJ2-3; V gene: TRBV28
CDR3 protein: CSAQGGRGVEQYF; D gene: -; J gene: TRBJ2-7; V gene: TRBV29-1
CDR3 protein: CASSGDIMNTEAFF; D gene: -; J gene: TRBJ1-1; V gene: TRBV18
CDR3 protein: CASSWGRGTEELFF; D gene: -; J gene: TRBJ2-2; V gene: TRBV7-9
CDR3 protein: CASSRTGAEETQYF; D gene: TRBD1; J gene: TRBJ2-5; V gene: TRBV5-1
CDR3 protein: CASSEGQGGPRYGYTF; D gene: -; J gene: TRBJ1-2; V gene: TRBV6-1
CDR3 protein: CASSQGGFGQGFLDTQYF; D gene: -; J gene: TRBJ2-3; V gene: TRBV4-1
CDR3 protein: CASSWGGARMNTEAFF; D gene: -; J gene: TRBJ1-1; V gene: TRBV6-1
CDR3 protein: CSASNTEAFF; D gene: -; J gene: TRBJ1-1; V gene: TRBV20-1
CDR3 protein: CASSESSGLANSPLHF; D gene: -; J gene: TRBJ1-6; V gene: TRBV28
CDR3 protein: CASSYFSGANTGELFF; D gene: -; J gene: TRBJ2-2; V gene: TRBV6-6
CDR3 protein: CRGRISNQPQHF; D gene: -; J gene: TRBJ1-5; V gene: TRBV20-1
CDR3 protein: CASSPLQDPNTEAFF; D gene: -; J gene: TRBJ1-1; V gene: TRBV18
CDR3 protein: CASSIRGQNNEQFF; D gene: TRBD1; J gene: TRBJ2-1; V gene: TRBV19